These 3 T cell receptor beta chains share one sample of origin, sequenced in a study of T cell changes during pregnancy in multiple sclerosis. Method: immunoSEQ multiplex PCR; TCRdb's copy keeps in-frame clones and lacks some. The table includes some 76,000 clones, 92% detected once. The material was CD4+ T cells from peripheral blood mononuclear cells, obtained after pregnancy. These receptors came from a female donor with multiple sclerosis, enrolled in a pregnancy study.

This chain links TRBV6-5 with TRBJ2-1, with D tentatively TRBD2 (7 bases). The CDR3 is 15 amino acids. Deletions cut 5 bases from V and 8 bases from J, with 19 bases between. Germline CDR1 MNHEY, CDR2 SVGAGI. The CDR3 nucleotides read TGTGCCAGCAGTAGGGGGACTACAAAGGGGGATGAGCAGTTCTTC. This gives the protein CASSRGTTKGDEQFF.

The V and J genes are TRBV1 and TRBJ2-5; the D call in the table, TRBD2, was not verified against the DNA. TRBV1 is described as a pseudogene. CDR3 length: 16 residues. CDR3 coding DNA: TGCACCAGCAGCCAAGATATCACTAGCCCTAGTCAGACCCAGTACTTC. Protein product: CTSSQDITSPSQTQYF.

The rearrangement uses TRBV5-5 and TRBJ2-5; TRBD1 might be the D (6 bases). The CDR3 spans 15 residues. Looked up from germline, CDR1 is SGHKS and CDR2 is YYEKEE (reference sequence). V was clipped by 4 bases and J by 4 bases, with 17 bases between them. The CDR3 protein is CASSPTGWPRETQYF. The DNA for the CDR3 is TGTGCCAGCAGCCCGACAGGATGGCCGAGAGAGACCCAGTACTTC.